A single sample is the source of the 13 T cell receptor beta chains below, sequenced in a study of identical twins. From the 5' RACE reads, TCRdb called clonotypes with MiXCR, one entry per CDR3 protein. The sample includes 600,000 to 850,000 distinct CDR3 sequences, about 20% of them seen just once. This same sample was also taken into another study, of T cells expressing NK-cell markers.

Sequenced material: PBMCs. These TCRs come from a woman aged 18-29 years in good health.

This clonotype was seen a handful of times. This rearrangement joins TRBV20-1 to TRBJ2-7; D is unresolved. V was cut by 5 bases and J by 4 bases, with 9 bases left in between. Per germline, CDR1 DFQATT and CDR2 SNEGSKA (reference sequence). The CDR3 is made up of 11 amino acids. The CDR3 region is CSAPEVYEQYF. As DNA, the CDR3 is TGCAGTGCTCCAGAGGTGTACGAGCAGTACTTC.

The chain has TRBV10-3 and TRBJ1-2, with D uncertain. The germline CDR1 and CDR2 sequences are ENHRY and SYGVKD. The CDR3 covers 11 residues. V lost 6 bases, J lost 6 bases, and 8 bases lay in between. The CDR3 DNA sequence: TGTGCCATCAGGGAAGGGCATGGCTACACCTTC. It yields the protein CAIREGHGYTF.

In its sample, this clonotype was seen many times. This chain uses TRBV6-5 with TRBJ1-2; D gene unclear. The CDR3 loop spans 11 amino acids. Germline V gives CDR1 MNHEY, CDR2 SVGAGI. The ends were cut back, 6 bases at V and 4 bases at J, with 6 bases in the middle. The CDR3 region is CASRNLYGYTF. CDR3 DNA: TGTGCCAGCAGGAACCTCTATGGCTACACCTTC.

This clonotype was detected a few times. This chain joins TRBV19 and TRBJ1-3, with no clear D. V lost 6 bases, J lost 0 bases, and 15 bases lay in between. CDR3 length: 16 residues. Germline V gives CDR1 LNHDA, CDR2 SQIVND (reference sequence). CDR3 sequence reads: CASSPRVAHSGNTIYF. CDR3 in DNA: TGTGCCAGTAGCCCTAGAGTGGCCCACTCTGGAAACACCATATATTTT.

This clonotype was observed a few times. The rearrangement links TRBV20-1 to TRBJ2-3; D not certain. Germline lookup yields CDR1 DFQATT and CDR2 SNEGSKA (reference sequence). The CDR3 extends over 12 amino acids. Trimming took 4 bases from V and 0 from J, leaving 5 bases between them. The DNA of the CDR3 is TGCAGTGCTACGAAGAGCACAGATACGCAGTATTTT. Protein sequence: CSATKSTDTQYF.

This clonotype was detected many times. The chain employs TRBV27 and TRBJ2-3; 10 bases are shared with TRBD2. J was trimmed by 1 base and V by 3 bases; bases with no gene match: 1. CDR3 length: 15 residues. CDR1 and CDR2 from the germline V gene are MNHEY and SMNVEV (reference sequence). CDR3 sequence reads: CASSFGTSGTDTQYF. CDR3 nucleotides: TGTGCCAGCAGTTTTGGGACTAGCGGCACAGATACGCAGTATTTT.

The sample holds a few counts of this clonotype. V is TRBV12-3 or TRBV12-4 and J is TRBJ2-7; TRBD2 matches at 8 bases. This CDR3 comprises 16 residues. V gave up 6 bases and J gave up 4 bases; unmatched junction bases: 14. CDR3 region: CASSSWGRGAGYEQYF. The DNA for the CDR3 is TGTGCCAGCAGCTCCTGGGGGCGGGGGGCGGGGTACGAGCAGTACTTC.

This clonotype was detected a few times. This sequence joins TRBV10-2 and TRBJ2-2; no clear D. Trimming cost V 8 bases and J 5 bases, with 12 bases left between them. This CDR3 contains 13 residues. Germline CDR1 is WSHSY and CDR2 is SAAADI. The CDR3 bases are TGCGCCAGCGCAATCACGGAGACCGGGGAGCTGTTTTTT. Translating it yields CASAITETGELFF.

The J gene is TRBJ2-1, the V gene TRBV7-9; 9 bases map to TRBD2. The germline CDR1 and CDR2 sequences are SEHNR and FQNEAQ (reference sequence). The CDR3 sequence is 15 residues long. V lost 5 bases to trimming and J lost 7 bases; unmatched junction nucleotides: 9. CDR3 coding DNA: TGTGCCAGCAGCCAGGGACTAGCAGTCGGGAATGAGCAGTTCTTC. Translation gives CASSQGLAVGNEQFF. The complete variable domain, with remaining parts taken from reference TRBV7-9 and TRBJ2-1, reads DTGVSQNPRHKITKRGQNVTFRCDPISEHNRLYWYRQTLGQGPEFLTYFQNEAQLEKSRLLSDRFSAERPKGSFSTLEIQRTEQGDSAMYLCASSQGLAVGNEQFFGPGTRLTVL.

This clonotype has at least ten counts. The gene calls are TRBV6-1 and TRBJ2-7; D may be TRBD1 or TRBD2 (5 bases each). The V and J ends lost 6 bases and 6 bases respectively, with 18 bases between them. The CDR3 length is 14 residues. The V gene's germline CDR1 is MNHNS and CDR2 SASEGT. CDR3: CASRNSAGMGEQYF. The CDR3 coding sequence is TGTGCCAGCAGGAATAGCGCAGGGATGGGCGAGCAGTACTTC.

This clonotype was observed a handful of times. The chain combines TRBV12-5 with TRBJ2-3, with D possibly matching TRBD1 (5 bases). The CDR3 contains 15 residues. Germline V CDR1 and CDR2: LGHNT, FRNRAP. Between the trimmed V and J ends, which lost 5 bases and 4 bases, there was a span of 16 bases. This CDR3 is CASGRGPIGADTQYF. CDR3 DNA sequence: TGTGCTAGTGGTAGGGGCCCGATCGGAGCAGATACGCAGTATTTT. Based on the CDR3 plus reference TRBV12-5 and TRBJ2-3, the full variable domain is DARVTQTPRHKVTEMGQEVTMRCQPILGHNTVFWYRQTMMQGLELLAYFRNRAPLDDSGMPKDRFSAEMPDATLATLKIQPSEPRDSAVYFCASGRGPIGADTQYFGPGTRLTVL.

Only a few counts were recorded for this clonotype. The chain recombines TRBV20-1 with TRBJ2-1, with 7 nucleotides matching TRBD2. J was trimmed by 4 bases and V by 1 base; bases with no gene match: 4. Germline V gene sequence: CDR1 DFQATT, CDR2 SNEGSKA (reference sequence). CDR3 length: 14 residues. The CDR3 here is CSARGLAVYNEQFF. CDR3 bases: TGCAGTGCTAGAGGTCTAGCGGTATACAATGAGCAGTTCTTC.

This clonotype was found a few times. The chain employs TRBV19 and TRBJ2-1; TRBD2 matches 9 bases. The V and J ends lost 4 bases and 5 bases, in that order; junction bases with no gene match: 9. This CDR3 has 16 amino acids. Germline CDR1 reads LNHDA; CDR2 reads SQIVND (reference sequence). CDR3 protein: CASSTLLAGGNNEQFF. Here the CDR3 DNA reads TGTGCCAGTAGTACCCTTCTTGCGGGAGGGAACAATGAGCAGTTCTTC.